Following are 16 T cell receptor beta chains from one sample sequenced in a study of HIV-infected patients and healthy controls. Around 500 ng RNA was reverse transcribed with alpha and beta constant-region primers. Each of the alpha and beta chains got its own library through chain-specific third strand synthesis with indices. TCRdb re-called the 5' RACE reads through MiXCR, storing one row per CDR3 protein. Counted here are several thousand distinct CDR3 sequences, around 8.8% occurring once; the ten biggest clones make up around 24%. Follow-up blood was drawn about 14 weeks, roughly three months, after antiretroviral therapy began. No cell fractionation was done, so the repertoire covers all unsorted peripheral blood T cells. The specimen was blood, collected during antiretroviral therapy. These receptors were obtained from an adult with HIV infection.

This clonotype came up many times. The chain couples TRBV27 to TRBJ1-6; no clear D. The CDR3 loop spans 13 amino acids. CDR1 is MNHEY and CDR2 is SMNVEV in the germline V gene (reference sequence). Trimming pared 5 bases from V and 7 bases from J, leaving 9 bases between. Here the CDR3 DNA reads TGTGCCAGCAGTGGTCAACTAAATTCACCCCTCCACTTT. It specifies CASSGQLNSPLHF.

The rearrangement uses TRBV5-4 and TRBJ1-1; D may be TRBD1 (5 bases). The germline V and J ends were trimmed by 0 bases and 6 bases, with 18 bases remaining between them. CDR3 length: 16 residues. CDR1 and CDR2 (germline): SGHNT, YYREEE (reference sequence). The CDR3 DNA follows: TGTGCCAGCAGCTTGGATTCAGGGCTGGGTAGGGCTGAAGCTTTCTTT. Protein product: CASSLDSGLGRAEAFF.

Ten or more counts support this clonotype. CDR3 coding DNA: TGTGCCAGCAGTATTAGCGGGACTTGGGGAGAGACCCAGTACTTC. Encoded protein: CASSISGTWGETQYF. The chain carries TRBV27 and TRBJ2-5; 8 bases line up with TRBD2. CDR3 size: 15 residues. V shed 5 bases and J 4 bases; nucleotides not matched to a gene: 9. From germline, CDR1 is MNHEY and CDR2 SMNVEV (reference sequence).

This clonotype is labeled medium-sized. The genes are TRBV19 and TRBJ1-1; D is undetermined. CDR1 is LNHDA, CDR2 SQIVND, per germline (reference sequence). Trimming removed 3 bases from V and 1 base from J, with 18 bases in between. The CDR3 length is 17 residues. CDR3 residues: CASSISGIVAGNTEAFF. DNA of the CDR3: TGTGCCAGTAGTATCTCGGGAATAGTTGCCGGGAACACTGAAGCTTTCTTT.

In this sample, this clonotype turned up many times. The rearrangement uses TRBV6-1 and TRBJ2-4, with D perhaps TRBD1 or TRBD2 (5 bases each). The CDR3 sequence is 11 residues long. Germline CDR1 is MNHNS and CDR2 is SASEGT. Trimming shortened V by 7 bases and J by 15 bases, and 16 bases separated the two germline ends. The CDR3 is CASTEGIFWYF. CDR3 in DNA: TGTGCCAGCACTGAGGGGATTTTTTGGTACTTC.

This clonotype ranks as large (0.1 to 1%). This sequence joins TRBV14 and TRBJ1-1, with a possible D match to TRBD1 (6 bases). The CDR3 consists of 15 residues. Trimming removed 2 bases from V and 0 bases from J, with 10 bases in between. In germline, CDR1 is SGHDN, CDR2 FVKESK. CDR3 protein: CASSQMGALNTEAFF. CDR3 sequence (DNA): TGTGCCAGCAGCCAAATGGGGGCGTTGAACACTGAAGCTTTCTTT.

This clonotype was found a few times. The J gene is TRBJ2-3, the V gene TRBV5-4; D remains unclear. V lost 0 bases to trimming and J lost 3 bases, with 11 bases between them. Germline CDR1 reads SGHNT; CDR2 reads YYREEE (reference sequence). This CDR3 region has 15 residues. The CDR3 DNA is TGTGCCAGCAGCTTGGAGCAGCCCCAAACAGATACGCAGTATTTT. This encodes CASSLEQPQTDTQYF.

This clonotype has at least ten counts. This chain uses TRBV6-2 or TRBV6-3 with TRBJ1-2, with a possible D match to TRBD1 (5 bases). CDR1 is MNHEY and CDR2 is SVGEGT in the germline V gene. This CDR3 has 13 residues. V was pared by 6 bases and J by 3 bases, with 11 bases between. The CDR3: CASRWDGYYGYTF. CDR3 coding DNA: TGTGCCAGCAGGTGGGACGGATACTATGGCTACACCTTC.

This clonotype was counted many times. The chain is built from TRBV7-2 and TRBJ1-5, with 7 bases fitting TRBD1. The germline CDR1 and CDR2 sequences are SGHTA and FQGNSA. The CDR3 is 15 amino acids. Trimming cost V 5 bases and J 2 bases; bases outside gene matches: 6. CDR3 residues: CASSRNRGGNQPQHF. Here the CDR3 DNA reads TGTGCCAGCAGCCGCAACAGGGGTGGCAATCAGCCCCAGCATTTT.

This clonotype came up many times. This sequence joins TRBV6-6 and TRBJ1-5, with TRBD1 as a possible D gene (6 bases). V was shortened by 5 bases and J by 1 base, with 15 bases between the two germline ends. Germline V gene lookup returns CDR1 MNHNY and CDR2 SVGAGI (reference sequence). This CDR3 has 16 amino acids. The CDR3 DNA follows: TGTGCCAGCAGTCCCCCGGGGGGCGTAAGCAATCAGCCCCAGCATTTT. Encoded protein: CASSPPGGVSNQPQHF.

This clonotype has at least ten counts. The chain joins TRBV7-2 to TRBJ1-2, with D tentatively TRBD1 (5 bases). The germline V and J ends were trimmed by 5 bases and 1 base, with 14 bases remaining between them. Germline lookup yields CDR1 SGHTA and CDR2 FQGNSA. The CDR3 has 15 amino acids. CDR3 loop: CASSQLWGVNYGYTF. Here the CDR3 DNA reads TGTGCCAGCAGCCAACTCTGGGGGGTTAACTATGGCTACACCTTC.

This clonotype qualifies as medium-sized. The genes are TRBV20-1 and TRBJ2-7; D is ambiguous. The germline V gene encodes CDR1 DFQATT and CDR2 SNEGSKA (reference sequence). The CDR3 spans 12 residues. Trimming removed 0 bases at V and 4 bases at J, with 7 bases between. DNA of the CDR3: TGCAGTGCTAGAGAGGCGAGGTACGAGCAGTACTTC. Protein: CSAREARYEQYF.

Only a few counts were recorded for this clonotype. The J gene is TRBJ1-5, the V gene TRBV9; weak D call: TRBD1 (5 bases). Germline V CDR1 and CDR2: SGDLS, YYNGEE. CDR3 length: 14 amino acids. Trimming left V 2 bases short and J 3 bases short, with 9 bases between. CDR3 protein: CASSVGTDNQPQHF. The CDR3 DNA reads TGTGCCAGCAGCGTGGGGACGGACAATCAGCCCCAGCATTTT.

This clonotype qualifies as medium-sized (0.01 to 0.1%). In DNA form, the CDR3 reads TGCAGTGCTAGAGCCCCAAATCAGCCCCAGCATTTT. Residues: CSARAPNQPQHF. The chain employs TRBV20-1 and TRBJ1-5; D remains unclear. The CDR3 has 12 residues. V lost 1 base and J 4 bases, leaving 5 bases between the germline ends. Germline CDR1 DFQATT, CDR2 SNEGSKA (reference sequence).

By share, this clonotype ranks as medium-sized. The chain has TRBV3-1 and TRBJ1-5, with 10 bases fitting TRBD1. The CDR3 sequence is 16 residues long. J lost 6 bases, V lost 3 bases, and 8 bases had no gene match. CDR1 and CDR2 (germline): LGHDT, YNNKEL (reference sequence). CDR3 DNA: TGTGCCAGCAGCCAGGGGACAGGGGTCCCCACTCAGCCCCAGCATTTT. This codes for CASSQGTGVPTQPQHF.

This clonotype has at least ten counts. V and J are TRBV24-1 and TRBJ2-3; D is unclear. The CDR3 contains 14 residues. The V and J ends lost 5 bases and 3 bases respectively, with 11 bases between them. Per germline, CDR1 KGHDR and CDR2 SFDVKD. The CDR3, as DNA: TGTGCCACCAGTGGGCTAGGTAGTACAGATACGCAGTATTTT. This codes for CATSGLGSTDTQYF.